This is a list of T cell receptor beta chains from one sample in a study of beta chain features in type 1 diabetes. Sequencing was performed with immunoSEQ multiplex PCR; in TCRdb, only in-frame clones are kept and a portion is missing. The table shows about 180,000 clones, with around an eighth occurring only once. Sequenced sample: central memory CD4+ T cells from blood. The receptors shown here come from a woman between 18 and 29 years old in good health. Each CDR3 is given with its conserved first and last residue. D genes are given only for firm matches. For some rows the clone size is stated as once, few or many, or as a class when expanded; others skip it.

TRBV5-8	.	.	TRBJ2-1	CASSLGLQTGNEQFF	TGTGCCAGCAGCTTAGGACTCCAAACCGGCAATGAGCAGTTCTTC
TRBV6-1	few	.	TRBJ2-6	CASSVSLSGANVLTF	TGTGCCAGCAGCGTCTCCCTCTCTGGGGCCAACGTCCTGACTTTC
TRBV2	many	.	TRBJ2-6	CASRLQALGANVLTF	TGTGCCAGCAGGTTACAGGCTCTAGGGGCCAACGTCCTGACTTTC
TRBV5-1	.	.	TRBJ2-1	CASSLDPGDNEQFF	TGCGCCAGCAGCTTGGATCCCGGGGACAATGAGCAGTTCTTC
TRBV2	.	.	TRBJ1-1	CASSQKGGRGTEAFF	TGTGCCAGCAGCCAAAAGGGGGGGCGCGGCACTGAAGCTTTCTTT
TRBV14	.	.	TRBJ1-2	CASSHGRGMDGYTF	TGTGCCAGCAGCCATGGCAGGGGAATGGATGGCTACACCTTC
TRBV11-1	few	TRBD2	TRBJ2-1	CASSSRTSGRASADEQFF	TGTGCCAGCAGCTCCCGGACTAGCGGGAGGGCCTCTGCGGATGAGCAGTTCTTC
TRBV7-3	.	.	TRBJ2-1	CASSVSTHKSEQFF	TGTGCCAGCAGCGTCTCCACACACAAATCGGAGCAGTTCTTC
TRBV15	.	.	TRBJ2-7	CATSRVDSYEQYF	TGTGCCACCAGCAGGGTGGACAGCTACGAGCAGTACTTC
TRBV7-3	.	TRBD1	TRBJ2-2	CASSLTRSGGASGELFF	TGTGCCAGCAGTTTAACCCGGTCAGGGGGCGCTTCCGGGGAGCTGTTTTTT
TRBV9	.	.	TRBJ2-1	CASSLDSSYNEQFF	TGTGCCAGCAGCTTAGACAGCTCCTACAATGAGCAGTTCTTC
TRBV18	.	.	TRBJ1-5	CASSLASLQPQHF	TGTGCCAGCTCACTCGCGTCGTTGCAGCCCCAGCATTTT
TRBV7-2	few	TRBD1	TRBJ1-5	CASSSRTGNNQPQHF	TGTGCCAGCAGCTCAAGGACAGGGAACAATCAGCCCCAGCATTTT
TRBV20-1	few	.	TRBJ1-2	CSASGGVGYTF	TGCAGTGCTAGTGGGGGGGTTGGCTACACCTTC
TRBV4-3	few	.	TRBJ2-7	CASSQDWHRASDEQYF	TGCGCCAGCAGCCAAGACTGGCACAGGGCGTCGGACGAGCAGTACTTC
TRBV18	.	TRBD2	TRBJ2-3	CASSLIAGSTDTQYF	TGTGCCAGCTCATTAATAGCGGGAAGCACAGATACGCAGTATTTT
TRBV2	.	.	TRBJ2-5	CASKGGEETQYF	TGTGCCAGCAAAGGAGGGGAGGAGACCCAGTACTTC
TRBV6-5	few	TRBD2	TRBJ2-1	CASSGLTSGYNEQFF	TGTGCCAGCAGTGGACTGACTAGCGGGTACAATGAGCAGTTCTTC
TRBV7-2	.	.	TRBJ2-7	CASSLLYEQYF	TGTGCCAGCAGCTTATTATACGAGCAGTACTTC
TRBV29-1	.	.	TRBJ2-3	CSVEGRLSTDTQYF	TGCAGCGTTGAGGGGCGGCTTAGCACAGATACGCAGTATTTT
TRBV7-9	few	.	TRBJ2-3	CASSSGGTDTQYF	TGTGCCAGCAGCTCCGGGGGCACAGATACGCAGTATTTT
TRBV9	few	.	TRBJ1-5	CASSGGRSNQPQHF	TGTGCCAGCAGCGGAGGGAGGAGCAATCAGCCCCAGCATTTT
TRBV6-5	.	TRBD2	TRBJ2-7	CASSAPGGHYEQYF	TGTGCCAGCAGTGCGCCGGGAGGCCACTACGAGCAGTACTTC
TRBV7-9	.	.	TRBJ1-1	CASSREATRAFF	TGTGCCAGCAGCCGCGAGGCCACGAGGGCTTTCTTT
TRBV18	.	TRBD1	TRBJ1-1	CASSPQGAGMNTEAFF	TGTGCCAGCTCACCACAGGGGGCGGGAATGAACACTGAAGCTTTCTTT
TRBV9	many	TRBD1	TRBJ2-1	CASSAGTGSYNEQFF	TGTGCCAGCAGCGCCGGGACAGGCTCCTACAATGAGCAGTTCTTC
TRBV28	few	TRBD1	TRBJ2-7	CASVGQAFYEQYF	TGTGCCAGCGTGGGACAGGCGTTCTACGAGCAGTACTTC
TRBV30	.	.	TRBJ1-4	CAWSVGGAANEKLFF	TGTGCCTGGAGTGTTGGGGGGGCAGCTAATGAAAAACTGTTTTTT
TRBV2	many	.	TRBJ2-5	CASSGYTSSVETQYF	TGTGCCAGCAGTGGCTACACTAGTTCGGTCGAGACCCAGTACTTC
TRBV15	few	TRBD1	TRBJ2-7	CATSSRQGSYEQYF	TGTGCCACCAGCTCTCGACAGGGGAGCTACGAGCAGTACTTC
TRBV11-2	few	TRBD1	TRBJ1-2	CASSLSTGGYGYTF	TGTGCCAGCAGCCTCTCGACAGGGGGCTATGGCTACACCTTC
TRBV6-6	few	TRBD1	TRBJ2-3	CASGPGQGTDTQYF	TGTGCCAGCGGGCCGGGACAGGGGACAGATACGCAGTATTTT
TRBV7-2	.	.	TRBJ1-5	CASSPGPSNQPQHF	TGTGCCAGCAGCCCCGGTCCTAGCAATCAGCCCCAGCATTTT
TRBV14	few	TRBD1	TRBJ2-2	CASSPLPGQGLGTGELFF	TGTGCCAGCAGCCCGCTCCCGGGACAGGGTCTTGGCACCGGGGAGCTGTTTTTT
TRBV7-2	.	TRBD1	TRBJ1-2	CASSPRQGGLYGYTF	TGTGCCAGCAGCCCTCGACAGGGGGGGCTTTATGGCTACACCTTC
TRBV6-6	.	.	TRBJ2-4	CASSRGEMGKNIQYF	TGTGCCAGCAGTCGCGGGGAAATGGGCAAAAACATTCAGTACTTC
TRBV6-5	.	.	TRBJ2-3	CASSTTYTDTQYF	TGTGCCAGCTCTACTACTTACACAGATACGCAGTATTTT
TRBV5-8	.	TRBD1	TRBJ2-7	CASSSGQGDDEQYF	TGTGCCAGCAGCTCCGGACAGGGCGACGACGAGCAGTACTTC
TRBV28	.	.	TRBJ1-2	CASSTTYGYTF	TGTGCCAGCAGTACAACCTATGGCTACACCTTC
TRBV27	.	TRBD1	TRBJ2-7	CASRAPGTGSYEQYF	TGTGCCAGCAGGGCCCCCGGGACAGGGTCTTACGAGCAGTACTTC
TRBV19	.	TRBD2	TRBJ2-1	CASTRWGGEQFF	TGTGCCAGTACGAGGTGGGGGGGTGAGCAGTTCTTC
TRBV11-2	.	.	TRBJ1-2	CASSLRSSYGYTF	TGTGCCAGCAGCCTTAGGAGCTCCTATGGCTACACCTTC
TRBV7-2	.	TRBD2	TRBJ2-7	CASSFRGRQSYEQYF	TGTGCCAGCAGCTTTCGCGGGAGACAGTCCTACGAGCAGTACTTC
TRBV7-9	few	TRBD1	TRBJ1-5	CASSPTGGSNQPQHF	TGTGCCAGCAGCCCGACAGGGGGGAGCAATCAGCCCCAGCATTTT
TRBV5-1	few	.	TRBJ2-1	CASSLERSLNEQFF	TGCGCCAGCAGCTTGGAGCGCAGTCTCAATGAGCAGTTCTTC
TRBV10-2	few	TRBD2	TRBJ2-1	CASSGTSGRNEQFF	TGCGCCAGCTCCGGGACTAGCGGGAGGAATGAGCAGTTCTTC
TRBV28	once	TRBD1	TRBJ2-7	CASRGQPSYEQYF	TGTGCCAGCAGGGGACAGCCCTCCTACGAGCAGTACTTC
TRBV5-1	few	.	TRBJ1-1	CASRAGVMNTEAFF	TGCGCCAGCAGGGCAGGGGTGATGAACACTGAAGCTTTCTTT
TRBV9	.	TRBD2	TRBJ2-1	CASSRTSGSYNEQFF	TGTGCCAGCAGCCGGACTAGCGGCTCCTACAATGAGCAGTTCTTC
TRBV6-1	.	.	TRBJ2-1	CASSASGGLYEQFF	TGTGCCAGCAGTGCCAGTGGGGGGTTGTATGAGCAGTTCTTC
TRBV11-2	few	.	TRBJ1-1	CASSQRTGGGTEAFF	TGTGCCAGCAGTCAGCGCACGGGGGGTGGGACTGAAGCTTTCTTT
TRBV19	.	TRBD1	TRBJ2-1	CASRGDRGSEQFF	TGTGCCAGTAGAGGGGACAGGGGGAGTGAGCAGTTCTTC
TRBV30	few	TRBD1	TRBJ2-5	CAWKTGTGGETQYF	TGTGCCTGGAAAACCGGGACAGGGGGAGAGACCCAGTACTTC
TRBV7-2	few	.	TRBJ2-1	CACKEGRANNEQFF	TGTGCCTGTAAGGAGGGCAGGGCGAACAATGAGCAGTTCTTC
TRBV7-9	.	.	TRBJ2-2	CASKKTGPGELFF	TGTGCCAGCAAGAAGACAGGACCCGGGGAGCTGTTTTTT